This T cell receptor beta chain emerged from a study of a mutant IDH1 vaccine in newly diagnosed glioma (dated by TCRdb to about 2021). Study-wide context: Eight vaccinations were administered to patients in weeks 1, 3, 5, 7, 11, 15, 19 and 23, corresponding to visits V03 through V10. Of the approximately 30 treated patients, approximately 62% were male and 37.5% were female, and the mean age was 40.4 years. In the chemotherapy-containing groups, vaccination started alongside temozolomide cycles, whereas in patients who had radiotherapy alone it started 4-6 weeks after radiotherapy. For exploratory analyses, longitudinal TCRB deep sequencing was carried out in roughly 23 treated patients wherever samples were available. Before enrollment, most patients had been given radiochemotherapy with temozolomide as standard therapy, while the rest had received either radiotherapy alone or temozolomide alone. Peripheral blood was collected at six visits: V03 (baseline), V05, V07, V10, V12 and V13.

Libraries were prepared through the immunoSEQ multiplex PCR assay. Rearranged TCR beta chain sequences were amplified using the hsTCRB Kit according to the manufacturer's protocol. Sequencing of TCRB libraries was carried out on an Illumina MiSeq. The original methods were these. The proprietary platform of the kit vendor was used for demultiplexing, trimming and gene mapping. TCRdb re-hosts the immuneACCESS table, in-frame sequences only. Its copies lack some clones; in the studies checked, an unresolved V gene accounts for under half of them, and the cause for the rest is not known. V and J calls plus clone size are reproduced from that table; the DNA served to infer D and trimming. The sample profile shows about 38,000 clones; roughly 81% of them were found once. Together, the top ten hold around 10% of the sample. In the case of this clone: Its antigen target is currently unknown. The sample holds no much larger clone one base away, and base qualities are not on file.

In light of the paper, this sample's time point label describes: week 5, during vaccination. Every vaccine dose consisted of 300 ug of a 20-mer mutant IDH1 peptide in Montanide, administered subcutaneously together with topical imiquimod. All donors had newly diagnosed IDH1-mutant astrocytomas of WHO grade 3 or 4 that showed loss of nuclear ATRX. The samples were drawn from NOA16, a multicentre, single-arm, open-label phase I trial in Germany that tested a mutant IDH1 peptide vaccine in humans for the first time. Genomic DNA for TCRB sequencing was extracted from EDTA blood using the DNeasy Blood and Tissue Kit. Points the paper makes about the study in general: According to the authors, sample limitations meant that analyses of patient blood samples could not be reproduced. PBMC samples for TCRB deep sequencing were selected based on availability. Immune responses induced by the vaccine were seen in around 93% of patients across multiple MHC alleles. Pseudoprogression appeared unrelated to alterations in the top peripheral T cell clonotypes detected by TCRB sequencing.

Sequenced here: PBMCs, sampled from a glioma patient whose treatment included an IDH1 peptide vaccine. The TCR was taken from a man aged 45-65 years with glioma.

The CDR3 region has the sequence CASSETGASNYGYTF. The sequence in DNA is TGTGCCAGCAGCGAAACAGGGGCATCTAACTATGGCTACACCTTC. The V and J genes are TRBV9 and TRBJ1-2; 7 nucleotides in the junction match TRBD1. V is trimmed back by 3 bases and J by 0 bases, and the junction contains 5 bases that no gene match accounts for. Including cysteine and phenylalanine, the CDR3 has 15 amino acids. Only CDR3 DNA is held: 45 bases, read in frame from base 1. The germline V gene provides CDR1 SGDLS and CDR2 YYNGEE. Full variable domain (CDR3 extended with the reference TRBV9 and TRBJ1-2 proteins): DSGVTQTPKHLITATGQRVTLRCSPRSGDLSVYWYQQSLDQGLQFLIQYYNGEERAKGNILERFSAQQFPDLHSELNLSSLELGDSALYFCASSETGASNYGYTFGSGTRLTVV.